What follows describes a single T cell receptor beta chain. Its specificity is not known. The data belong to a study of T cells in Graves' hyperthyroidism and ophthalmopathy. Overall study results and limits: Most expanded thyroid clonotypes above 0.001 also appeared in blood. With a median lead of approximately six months before onset, the model predicted ophthalmopathy.

The V and J ends lost 3 bases and 3 bases respectively, with 9 bases between them. Germline values: CDR1 DFQATT, CDR2 SNEGSKA (reference sequence). CDR3 length: 13 amino acids. TCR beta CDR3 region amplification was performed from RNA transcripts. Researchers ran a first-round RT-PCR on the TCR CDR3 using the HTBI primer set. TCRdb redid the calling of the multiplex PCR reads with MiXCR, one entry per CDR3 protein. Altogether about 360,000 distinct CDR3 sequences are present, roughly 25% being singletons, with the ten largest covering around 79%. Sequenced: blood. This receptor was taken from a man over 45 with Graves' hyperthyroidism. The chain carries TRBV20-1 and TRBJ2-4; a weak D match, TRBD2 (6 bases). CDR3 nucleotides: TGCAGTGCTAGTGGTAGCGGCAAAAACATTCAGTACTTC. This sequence encodes CSASGSGKNIQYF.